This T cell receptor (beta chain) was captured by sequencing in a study of regulatory T cells in long-lasting Graves disease. Across the whole study: Persistent Graves' disease required over 5 years of antithyroid drugs and positive TSH receptor antibodies.

This CDR3 is 10 amino acids long. Germline CDR1 is SQVTM and CDR2 is ANQGSEA. V lost 2 bases to trimming and J lost 10 bases, with 8 bases between them. Time point: persistent/refractory GD, antithyroid drugs over 5 years with positive TRAb. RNA extracted from PBMCs served as the sequencing template. As concerns this clonotype: Antigen specificity is unknown.

Building of the TCR beta libraries involved iRepertoire HTBI primers and Arm-PCR of CDR3 regions. TCRdb used MiXCR to reprocess the multiplex PCR reads, holding one entry per CDR3 protein. The table has 650,000 to 850,000 distinct CDR3 sequences, around 30% seen once. The study's findings and limits: Persistent disease preferred TRBV28, TRBJ1-2 and TRBJ2-5; new disease, TRBV20-1 and TRBJ2-1. Less diverse TCR repertoires were seen in persistent Graves' patients than in newly diagnosed ones.

The chain combines TRBV29-1 with TRBJ1-1; no definite D call. The sequenced sample was peripheral blood mononuclear cells (PBMCs), obtained when the disease was refractory, from a patient treated with antithyroid drugs. This TCR was recovered from a female donor with Graves disease. CDR3 sequence (DNA): TGCAGCGTTGAACATCAAGGAGCTTTCTTT. Its protein product is CSVEHQGAFF.